Each of the 17 T cell receptor beta chains below was sequenced from the same sample in a study of low-dose radiotherapy and immunotherapy resistance in tumors. The sample's time point: after trial treatment. Indicated treatment: LDRT plus nivolumab, ipilimumab, low-dose cyclophosphamide and aspirin (RACIN trial). With TRAV- and TRBV-specific primers, first-strand cDNA was made, covering the alpha and beta chains. A constant-region primer paired with the V-primer adapter amplified TCRs over about 20 PCR cycles. TCRdb re-analysed the reads in MiXCR, keeping a single row per CDR3 protein. The table includes about 39,000 distinct CDR3 sequences, roughly 20% detected once. This specimen was PBMCs, taken after low-dose radiotherapy plus immunotherapy. These receptors were taken from a female donor with ovarian cancer.

At least ten counts were recorded for this clonotype. J is TRBJ2-1 and V is TRBV6-4; 10 bases align to TRBD2. Trimming took 3 bases from V and 4 from J; bases not matched to a gene: 0. This CDR3 is built from 14 residues. Germline V gene data show CDR1 as MRHNA and CDR2 as SNTAGT. Written as DNA, the CDR3 is TGTGCCAGCAGTGAAGCGGGAGGGTACAATGAGCAGTTCTTC. Its translation is CASSEAGGYNEQFF.

On this clonotype: It differs at one base from a far larger clone, so likely a read error. The chain couples TRBV20-1 to TRBJ2-4; D perhaps matches TRBD1 (6 bases). Germline V gene sequence: CDR1 DFQATT, CDR2 SNEGSKA (reference sequence). CDR3 size: 15 residues. V was cut by 2 bases and J by 13 bases, with 24 bases left in between. The CDR3 here is CSARLGAFSYNEQYF. The CDR3 coding sequence is TGCAGTGCTAGATTGGGGGCGTTCTCCTACAATGAGCAGTACTTC.

Comment on this clonotype: This likely reflects a read error, since a far larger clone is one base away. The gene calls are TRBV13 and TRBJ2-1; 8 bases fit TRBD2. Germline-derived CDR1 and CDR2 are PRHDT and FYEKMQ (reference sequence). CDR3 size: 15 residues. The CDR3 sequence is CVSSGGRSNYNEQFF. The CDR3 DNA sequence: TGTGTCAGCAGCGGGGGCCGGAGCAACTACAATGAGCAGTTCTTC. Supplemented by reference TRBV13 and TRBJ2-1, the full variable domain reads AAGVIQSPRHLIKEKRETATLKCYPIPRHDTVYWYQQGPGQDPQFLISFYEKMQSDKGSIPDRFSAQQFSDYHSELNMSSLELGDSALYFCVSSGGRSNYNEQFFGPGTRLTVL.

The chain couples TRBV29-1 to TRBJ2-3, with TRBD1 identical over 9 bases. In germline, CDR1 is SQVTM, CDR2 ANQGSEA. CDR3 size: 15 residues. Germline trimming cut 6 bases from V and 1 base from J; bases unmatched to any gene: 8. As DNA, the CDR3 is TGCAGCGTGTACAGGGGGCCTCAAGGCACAGATACGCAGTATTTT. Protein product: CSVYRGPQGTDTQYF.

This clonotype has just one count. It is likely a read error: a sequence one base away is far more abundant. This sequence joins TRBV20-1 and TRBJ2-1; D is perhaps TRBD1 or TRBD2 (5 bases each). Germline-derived CDR1 and CDR2 are DFQATT and SNEGSKA (reference sequence). V was clipped by 7 bases and J by 10 bases, with 14 bases between them. There are 11 residues in the CDR3. The CDR3 spells CSGGVEIEQFF. CDR3 coding DNA: TGCAGTGGAGGGGTTGAGATAGAGCAGTTCTTC.

This clonotype was recorded many times. The rearrangement joins TRBV5-1 to TRBJ1-1; D not resolved. The CDR3 runs 15 residues. Trimming shortened V by 0 bases and J by 2 bases, and 11 bases separated the two germline ends. Germline V gene lookup returns CDR1 SGHRS and CDR2 YFSETQ. The CDR3 sequence is CASSLVYGKNTEAFF. CDR3 sequence (DNA): TGCGCCAGCAGCTTGGTCTATGGTAAAAACACTGAAGCTTTCTTT.

This clonotype was seen more than once but under ten times. It is likely a read error: a sequence one base away is far more abundant. This rearrangement joins TRBV5-1 to TRBJ2-7, with 12 bases lining up with TRBD2. After removal of 1 base from V and 7 bases from J, the junction contained 12 bases not matched to a gene. Germline V gene sequence: CDR1 SGHRS, CDR2 YFSETQ. This CDR3 region has 17 residues. The DNA of the CDR3 is TGCGCCAGCAGCTTGCGGTGGCTAGCGGGGGGGAACAATGAGCAGTACTTC. It encodes CASSLRWLAGGNNEQYF.

Many counts were recorded for this clonotype. The CDR3 protein is CASSLVRGLETQYF. In nucleotides, the CDR3 is TGTGCCAGCAGCCTTGTCAGGGGGTTAGAGACCCAGTACTTC. The chain carries TRBV7-8 and TRBJ2-5; the match to TRBD1 covers 7 bases. The CDR3 consists of 14 residues. J gave up 4 bases and V 5 bases, and 7 bases lay outside the gene matches. The germline gives CDR1 SGHVS, CDR2 FQNEAQ.

V gene TRBV20-1 combines with J gene TRBJ1-5; possible D gene TRBD1, 5 bases. The CDR3 is made up of 16 amino acids. V lost 5 bases, J lost 6 bases, and 23 bases lay in between. Germline CDR1 and CDR2: DFQATT and SNEGSKA (reference sequence). The chain's CDR3 is CSASTFVQGFGQPQHF. The CDR3 nucleotides are TGCAGTGCTTCCACTTTTGTCCAGGGTTTTGGTCAGCCCCAGCATTTT.

This clonotype appeared once. One base separates it from a far larger clone, so it is likely a read error. This chain links TRBV5-1 with TRBJ2-5; either TRBD1 or TRBD2 may fit D (5 bases each). Per the germline V gene, CDR1 is SGHRS and CDR2 is YFSETQ. The CDR3 totals 13 residues. CDR3 sequence (DNA): TGTGCCAACAGCTCCGGGACGCTAGAGACCCAGTACTTC. Translating gives CANSSGTLETQYF.

At least ten counts were recorded for this clonotype. This chain uses TRBV7-2 with TRBJ1-1; no reliable D call. The CDR3 extends over 14 amino acids. Trimming cost V 3 bases and J 1 base, with 9 bases left between them. Germline values: CDR1 SGHTA, CDR2 FQGNSA. CDR3 sequence reads: CASSFTQENTEAFF. Here the CDR3 DNA reads TGTGCCAGCAGCTTTACTCAGGAGAACACTGAAGCTTTCTTT. The full variable domain, with the rest looked up from reference TRBV7-2 and TRBJ1-1, is GAGVSQSPSNKVTEKGKDVELRCDPISGHTALYWYRQSLGQGLEFLIYFQGNSAPDKSGLPSDRFSAERTGGSVSTLTIQRTQQEDSAVYLCASSFTQENTEAFFGQGTRLTVV.

This clonotype was detected ten times or more. The V gene is TRBV27, the J gene TRBJ2-7; 7 bases line up with TRBD1. The CDR3 is 14 residues long. J was trimmed by 6 bases and V by 2 bases; bases with no gene match: 7. Germline CDR1 MNHEY, CDR2 SMNVEV (reference sequence). The CDR3 loop reads CASSLETGRGEQYF. Written as DNA, the CDR3 is TGTGCCAGCAGTTTAGAGACAGGGCGAGGCGAGCAGTACTTC.

The sample holds many counts of this clonotype. As DNA, the CDR3 is TGTGCCTGGAGTGGGCAGACCCTTCGGGAGCAGTACTTC. This translates into CAWSGQTLREQYF. The chain links TRBV30 to TRBJ2-7; D gene uncertain. The CDR3 sequence is 13 residues long. From germline, CDR1 is GTSNPN and CDR2 SVGIG (reference sequence). Trimming stripped 1 base from V and 7 bases from J, with 14 bases between.

This chain joins TRBV28 and TRBJ2-2; a possible D gene is TRBD1 (7 bases). This CDR3 contains 14 residues. The germline gives CDR1 MDHEN, CDR2 SYDVKM. V was pared by 3 bases and J by 4 bases, with 9 bases between. The CDR3 bases are TGTGCCAGCAGTTTTCAGGGGGGCACCGGGGAGCTGTTTTTT. This encodes CASSFQGGTGELFF.

The V gene is TRBV20-1, the J gene TRBJ2-3, with D perhaps TRBD2 (5 bases). Germline values: CDR1 DFQATT, CDR2 SNEGSKA (reference sequence). The CDR3 is 12 amino acids. This CDR3 reads CSRDGLADTQYF. The CDR3 nucleotides read TGCAGCCGGGATGGGCTTGCAGATACGCAGTATTTT.

This clonotype was picked up many times. The V and J genes are TRBV11-2 and TRBJ2-1; D might be TRBD2 (6 bases). Trimming removed 1 base at V and 6 bases at J, with 22 bases between. CDR3 length: 18 amino acids. CDR1 is SGHAT and CDR2 is FQNNGV in the germline V gene. CDR3 amino acids: CASSLAGSGTGVGNEQFF. The CDR3 DNA sequence: TGTGCCAGCAGCTTAGCCGGCTCCGGGACGGGGGTAGGCAATGAGCAGTTCTTC.

The gene calls are TRBV5-1 and TRBJ1-3; TRBD1 might be the D (6 bases). Trimming took off 0 bases at V and 7 bases at J, with 11 bases between the two ends. CDR1 and CDR2 from the germline V gene are SGHRS and YFSETQ. This CDR3 has 14 residues. For the CDR3, the DNA is TGCGCCAGCAGCTTGGTCCGGGGGGCCAACACCATATATTTT. This encodes CASSLVRGANTIYF.